This entry is about one T cell receptor (beta chain). Its antigen remains unidentified. The sample belongs to a study of post-analysis software for immune sequencing data. CDR1 is SEHNR and CDR2 is FQNEAQ in the germline V gene (reference sequence). This CDR3 has 15 residues. Trimming pared 5 bases from V and 1 base from J, leaving 14 bases between. Presence of unique molecular identifiers characterized the TCR beta cDNA libraries. TCRdb passed the PCR reads through MiXCR, listing each CDR3 protein once. Of more than 500,000 distinct CDR3 sequences in the sample, 34% were seen once. Findings and limits, study-wide: Roughly 5 TRBV segments, TRBV5-6, TRBV5-1 and TRBV20-1 among them, were found more frequent in patients than controls.

This receptor was obtained from a girl under 18 with multiple sclerosis. The chain is built from TRBV7-9 and TRBJ1-1; D remains ambiguous. Input material: blood. This CDR3 is CASSPPVTSNTEAFF. The DNA of the CDR3 is TGTGCCAGCAGCCCCCCGGTAACATCGAACACTGAAGCTTTCTTT.